Sequencing of this TCR beta chain was carried out in a study of identical twins. Via MiXCR, TCRdb re-called the 5' RACE reads, giving one row per CDR3 protein. The sample holds about 530,000 distinct CDR3 sequences, more than 20% seen once. The germline V and J ends were trimmed by 0 bases and 5 bases, with 10 bases remaining between them. This CDR3 is built from 13 residues. Germline V CDR1 and CDR2: DFQATT, SNEGSKA (reference sequence). These data also formed part of another study, on yellow fever vaccine responses in identical twins.

The sequenced sample consisted of CD4+ T cells sorted from blood. This TCR was recovered from a woman aged 18-29 years in good health. This chain uses TRBV20-1 with TRBJ2-5; no clear D gene. CDR3 sequence: CSARDTFGETQYF. The CDR3 DNA follows: TGCAGTGCTAGAGATACATTCGGGGAGACCCAGTACTTC.